This T cell receptor beta chain was captured by sequencing in a study of technical replicates of blood from a handful of donors. This clone was detected only a few times. J lost 4 bases, V lost 5 bases, and 4 bases had no gene match. Germline values: CDR1 SGHTA, CDR2 FQGNSA. The CDR3 totals 14 residues. The method was immunoSEQ multiplex PCR; TCRdb's version includes in-frame clones alone and lacks a portion of them. Here the sample spans tens of thousands of clones, approximately 94% being singletons. The specimen sequenced was T cells isolated from PBMCs. The rearrangement joins TRBV7-2 to TRBJ1-5; 8 nucleotides match TRBD1. This receptor was taken from a human donor in good health. Here the CDR3 DNA reads TGTGCCAGCAGCCCGAGGACAGGGAATCAGCCCCAGCATTTT. Its translation is CASSPRTGNQPQHF.